A single sample gave rise to the 5 T cell receptor beta chains below, sequenced in a study of shared clonotypes between healthy human individuals. The method was immunoSEQ multiplex PCR; TCRdb's version includes in-frame clones alone and lacks a portion of them. The repertoire consists of about 2.5 million clones, with 85% to 95% occurring once and the leading ten covering around 0.35%. The sequenced material came from naive CD4+ T cells from PBMCs. Regarding subset: CD45RA+ positively selected. The receptor set was obtained from a man aged 18 to 29 in good health. Some clones in this sample may be carry-over from other donors' samples.

The chain carries TRBV7-9 and TRBJ2-7; no firm D call. Germline lookup yields CDR1 SEHNR and CDR2 FQNEAQ (reference sequence). V was clipped by 5 bases and J by 2 bases, with 13 bases between them. This CDR3 comprises 14 residues. CDR3 in amino acids: CASSGSGSTYEQYF. The DNA of the CDR3 is TGTGCCAGCAGCGGATCGGGTTCAACCTACGAGCAGTACTTC.

The gene calls are TRBV29-1 and TRBJ1-3; D is unclear. The CDR3 is 11 residues long. Germline CDR1 and CDR2: SQVTM and ANQGSEA. For the CDR3, the DNA is TGCAGTCTACTAATCGGAAACACCATATATTTT. The encoded protein is CSLLIGNTIYF.

CDR3 nucleotide sequence: TGTGCCAGCAGCCCTCGACAGGGAGTAGGCACAGATACGCAGTATTTT. This gives the protein CASSPRQGVGTDTQYF. The gene calls are TRBV7-9 and TRBJ2-3; 7 bases line up with TRBD1. Germline V gene lookup returns CDR1 SEHNR and CDR2 FQNEAQ (reference sequence). The CDR3 is made up of 16 amino acids. With 5 bases clipped from V and 1 base from J, the junction kept 9 bases outside the gene matches. Based on the CDR3 plus reference TRBV7-9 and TRBJ2-3, the full variable domain is DTGVSQNPRHKITKRGQNVTFRCDPISEHNRLYWYRQTLGQGPEFLTYFQNEAQLEKSRLLSDRFSAERPKGSFSTLEIQRTEQGDSAMYLCASSPRQGVGTDTQYFGPGTRLTVL.

The chain joins TRBV4-3 to TRBJ2-5, with D possibly being TRBD1 (7 bases). Trimming took 3 bases from V and 3 from J, leaving 14 bases between them. This CDR3 is built from 15 residues. Germline V lookup: CDR1 LGHNA, CDR2 YSLEER. CDR3 in amino acids: CASSHRRGTEETQYF. The CDR3 nucleotides are TGCGCCAGCAGCCATCGACGGGGGACAGAAGAGACCCAGTACTTC.

The CDR3 DNA reads as TGTGCCAGCAGTTTATTAAAGCAGGGACCTAACACTGAAGCTTTCTTT. It specifies CASSLLKQGPNTEAFF. The gene calls are TRBV28 and TRBJ1-1; tentatively, D is TRBD1 (5 bases). The V end lost 1 base, the J end lost 2 bases, and 14 bases lay between the germline ends. This CDR3 has 16 residues. Germline CDR1 is MDHEN and CDR2 is SYDVKM. Full variable domain (missing parts from reference TRBV28 and TRBJ1-1): DVKVTQSSRYLVKRTGEKVFLECVQDMDHENMFWYRQDPGLGLRLIYFSYDVKMKEKGDIPEGYSVSREKKERFSLILESASTNQTSMYLCASSLLKQGPNTEAFFGQGTRLTVV.